This T cell receptor beta chain was obtained from a study of T cells in Graves' hyperthyroidism and ophthalmopathy. Remarks on this clonotype: What it binds is not known.

Looked up from germline, CDR1 is SGHAT and CDR2 is FQNNGV. The CDR3 extends over 15 amino acids. Trimming stripped 3 bases from V and 5 bases from J, with 16 bases between. Study observations and caveats: The model forecast ophthalmopathy, anticipating it by a median around 6.9 months before onset. Blood also carried most thyroid clonotypes expanded above 0.001. Ophthalmopathy and stable hyperthyroidism were separated by a 13 V-J model.

It was RNA transcripts that yielded the amplified TCR beta CDR3 regions. HTBI primers drove first-round RT-PCR of the TCR CDR3. TCRdb itself ran the multiplex PCR reads through MiXCR, one entry per CDR3 protein. The sample yields about 570,000 distinct CDR3 sequences, around 46% seen once. The source material was peripheral blood or thyroid tissue (not recorded which). The V and J genes are TRBV11-2 and TRBJ1-1, with D perhaps matching TRBD1 (5 bases). This TCR was sampled from an adult woman with Graves' disease, either hyperthyroidism or ophthalmopathy (not recorded which). CDR3 DNA sequence: TGTGCCAGCAGCTTGGTGTCAGGGAAGGGGACTGAAGCTTTCTTT. Translation: CASSLVSGKGTEAFF.